Reported below is one T cell receptor (beta chain). Which antigen it targets is not known. There are no base qualities to consult, and no much larger clone falls within one base. The sample belongs to a study of T cell changes during pregnancy in multiple sclerosis (dated by TCRdb to about 2019). In terms of the full investigation: The study looked at changes in the T cell repertoire across pregnancy in women with multiple sclerosis.

Library preparation employed the immunoSEQ multiplex PCR assay. TCRdb obtained this table from immuneACCESS and retained in-frame rearrangements with V and J assigned. These tables miss some clones; where compared with another copy, unresolved V genes account for less than half of the shortfall, and the remainder is unexplained. Counted in this sample were some 64,000 clones; about 87% of them appeared once. The top ten clonotypes cover 0.85% to 0.95% of the sample. CDR1 MNHEY and CDR2 SVGAGI are derived from the germline V gene. After removal of 4 bases from V and 10 bases from J, the junction retains 4 bases not matched to a gene. The CDR3 goes from the cysteine to the phenylalanine over 12 residues. Of the read, only the CDR3 DNA is kept; its 36 bases are in frame from base 1.

The chain was built from TRBV6-5 and TRBJ2-1, with 7 bases matching TRBD2. This specimen consisted of peripheral blood, obtained in the first trimester of pregnancy. The receptor's source is a female donor in good health, enrolled as a control in a pregnancy study. The DNA reads TGTGCCAGCAGTTTCACCGGGGGGGAGCAGTTCTTC. This yields the protein CASSFTGGEQFF.